The entry below describes one T cell receptor (beta chain). There is no known antigen for this receptor. Base qualities are not provided; no much larger clone lies one nucleotide away. This sample is drawn from a study of long-term antiretroviral therapy in people with HIV (dated by TCRdb to between 2021 and 2023). Background for the entire study: The earliest samples were collected about a decade before the 2015 WHO recommendation for immediate ART, when ART was typically delayed until CD4 counts fell. This retrospective serial study examined whether starting ART and sustained HIV suppression were associated with changes in the composition and diversity of the TRB repertoire in peripheral blood. A total of over 150 cryopreserved PBMC samples came from 30 adults with confirmed HIV infection and were collected serially over a mean of roughly six years (range 1-12). Of the roughly 30 participants with HIV, about twelve were female. No cross-contamination during QIAcube processing was shown when test extractions of a monoclonal T-cell line were performed alongside some 33 polyclonal samples. The paper's findings and limits, for the study overall: Narrower CDR3 length ranges were observed in HIV repertoires than in controls, and an antigen-experienced repertoire with only a slight naive shift after ART was suggested by the network structure. Owing to limited PBMC availability, only the TCR beta chain was sequenced, without alpha chain pairing. A significant increase in TRB diversity was found to be associated with ART initiation, although TRB diversity was observed to remain significantly below that of transplant donor controls even after long-term ART. Because cell numbers in pre-ART samples were limited, unsorted PBMC were profiled instead of sorted CD4+ and CD8+ T cells. At every time point, the repertoire was dominated by expanded TRB clones first identified before ART initiation, although this dominance fluctuated and, in many PLHIV, declined after ART. Samples dated from about 2004 to 2017, and the ART regimens used may be less effective than current ones. Inferences about post-ART repertoire changes were limited because no data were available on ART adherence, viral resistance or therapy changes.

From the cysteine through the phenylalanine, the CDR3 covers 13 amino acids. Left in the record is the CDR3 DNA by itself, 39 bases read in frame from the first base. V gives up 4 bases and J gives up 1 base, and the segment between their germline ends measures 5 bases. The germline V gene (reference sequence) gives CDR1 as LNHDA and CDR2 as SQIVND. To be included, a participant needed at least one PBMC sample from before ART initiation plus at least two post-ART samples. Every participant with HIV received treatment in the United States of America. Before DNA extraction, cryopreserved samples containing roughly 1-10 million PBMC were thawed and washed. At the time of the earliest PBMC sample, participants with HIV were aged between about 20 and 54 years. PBMC samples were contributed by each participant from 1-4 timepoints before ART initiation and 2-8 timepoints after ART initiation, with a median of 7 samples. For every participant, serial HIV viral load, CD4+ T-cell count, ART history and demographic data were obtained. Using a Qiagen kit on a QIAcube, genomic DNA was extracted from unsorted PBMC, with samples processed in batches of 12.

The immunoSEQ hsTCRB v3.0 assay was used at survey level resolution for TRB variable region sequencing. The target sequencing depth for TRB was about 40,000-55,000 T-cell genomes per sample. An Illumina MiSeq with a v3 150-cycle kit was used to sequence the pooled TRB libraries. In the authors' own workflow: Repertoire analysis was performed in R inside a reproducible Nextflow workflow that covered QC, data transformation and analysis. Custom analyses were implemented in LymphoSeq2, an R package for AIRR-Seq data exploration. After excluding several samples that yielded fewer than 5000 total TRB sequences, 150 to 200 HIV repertoires remained for analysis. Of the roughly 180 retained HIV repertoires, 59 were collected before and approximately 130 after ART initiation. Repertoires were downsampled to 5000 TRB nucleotide sequences, with summary statistics averaged over 100 downsampling iterations. The analysis kept only TRB sequences whose CDR3 regions were at least seven amino acids long. Two measures captured diversity: a Shannon entropy-derived clonality score and the Gini coefficient. In repertoire networks, the top 5000 CDR3 amino acid sequences were linked whenever an edit distance of one separated two sequences. For TRB CDR3 amino acid sequences, antigen specificity groups and MHC restriction were predicted with GLIPH2. Known CMV, EBV, HIV or tissue antigen associations were flagged by matching CDR3 amino acid sequences against VDJdb and McPAS-TCR. Pre-ART, post-ART and control groups were compared with Wilcoxon signed-rank tests and Holm-Bonferroni correction. Here the immuneACCESS table is served through TCRdb, limited to in-frame sequences with V and J called. Missing clones are a known gap in these copies; in checked studies unresolved V genes cover under half, and the rest lacks a known reason. That table supplies the V and J calls and clone size; D and trimming were determined from the DNA. The sample data list about 33,000 clones, and 97% of these were observed just once. Around 3.2% of the sample belongs to the ten largest clones.

The sample consisted of unsorted PBMCs, taken 6.9 years after starting antiretroviral therapy. The receptor was isolated from a man younger than 45 with HIV. The rearranged chain carries TRBV19 and TRBJ2-4; the D gene is unclear. The DNA sequence is TGTGCCAGTAGTAGGACCGCCAAAAACATTCAGTACTTC. The resulting protein is CASSRTAKNIQYF.